This entry is about one TCR beta chain. Its antigen is unidentified. These data belong to a study of shared clonotypes between healthy human individuals. Notes on the study in general: Generally, estimated richness proved larger in naive subsets than it did in memory subsets. Generation probability values for non-shared clonotypes were lower than those for clonotypes shared by all four donors.

Deep-level settings were used for running the assay. Measured with immunoSEQ multiplex PCR; TCRdb has only the in-frame clones, and not every one. The sample carries roughly 1 million clones, approximately 76% recorded once. Germline CDR1 reads KGHSH; CDR2 reads LQKENI. The V gene lost 4 bases and the J gene lost 0 bases, with 6 bases spanning the gap. This CDR3 is 13 amino acids long. The donor population consisted of healthy HIV-negative adults with no recent acute infections or vaccinations. The sequenced sample consisted of memory CD4+ T cells sorted from blood. Subset indicated: CD45RA-negative fraction. This TCR came from a young man in good health. This rearrangement joins TRBV18 to TRBJ1-1; no firm D call. The CDR3 DNA reads as TGTGCCAGCTCACTGCAGGTGAACACTGAAGCTTTCTTT. Translating gives CASSLQVNTEAFF.